This T cell receptor (beta chain) emerged from a study of T cells in localized non-small cell lung cancer. Whole-study findings and limits: Uninvolved adjacent lung had the highest recorded T cell clonality, with tumor below it. Longer overall survival was seen with higher T cell density measured in blood. Median about 58 top-100 tumor clones were shared with paired adjacent lung.

Data came from immunoSEQ multiplex PCR; TCRdb stores just in-frame clones and leaves some out. The data show about 11,000 clones, roughly nine tenths seen once. Germline CDR1 reads MNHEY; CDR2 reads SMNVEV (reference sequence). V was clipped by 4 bases and J by 7 bases; unmatched bases: 15. CDR3 length equals 16 residues. With regard to this clone: Its antigen is currently unknown.

The V call is TRBV27, the J call TRBJ1-1, with 7 bases lining up with TRBD1. The specimen comprised peripheral blood, sampled before any cancer treatment. This TCR was sampled from a male donor older than 55 with stage III lung adenocarcinoma. CDR3 bases: TGTGCCAGCAGTTCGAGGACAGGCCCCTCGGTTGTTGAAGCTTTCTTT. Encoded protein: CASSSRTGPSVVEAFF.